A selection of T cell receptor beta chains follows, all from one sample in a study of vaccination effects on CD4 cells after COVID-19. TCRdb's table, derived via immunoSEQ multiplex PCR, lists solely in-frame clones and lacks some. The sample lists about 25,000 clones, around 74% occurring once. These TCRs' antigens remain unknown. The sample was CD4+ T cells from PBMCs cultured with HCoV-NL63 spike peptides, taken after COVID-19 vaccination. The receptors come from a human donor who received a COVID-19 vaccine. Both conserved end residues are part of each CDR3. D genes are given only for firm matches. Expanded clones are given a class, and other clones once, few, many or no size at all.

NA	TRBD1	TRBJ1-6	TRBV30	TGTGCCTGGAGTGCCGGGACAGATAATTCACCCCTCCACTTT	CAWSAGTDNSPLHF
NA	NA	TRBJ1-2	TRBV9	TGTGCCAGCAGCGCACAACGGGGCTACACCTTC	CASSAQRGYTF
NA	NA	TRBJ1-3	TRBV6-5	TGTGCCAGCAGCAATTCTGGAAACACCATATATTTT	CASSNSGNTIYF
NA	NA	TRBJ2-7	TRBV19	TGTGCCAGTAGTTCCCCGTCGGACGGGACCTACGAGCAGTACTTC	CASSSPSDGTYEQYF
NA	NA	TRBJ2-3	TRBV7-7	TGTGCTAGCAGCTTAAACAGGGTTGCAGATACGCAGTATTTT	CASSLNRVADTQYF
NA	NA	TRBJ2-7	TRBV6-5	TGTGCCAGCATAGGACAGTCCTACGAGCAGTACTTC	CASIGQSYEQYF
NA	NA	TRBJ1-2	TRBV6-5	TGTGCCAGCACTCCAACCGGGGGGGTTAACTATGGCTACACCTTC	CASTPTGGVNYGYTF
NA	TRBD1	TRBJ1-2	TRBV18	TGTGCCAGCTCACCTTCTAGGACAGGGCACACCTATGGCTACACCTTC	CASSPSRTGHTYGYTF
NA	TRBD1	TRBJ1-1	TRBV9	TGTGCCAGCAGCGGAGACACAGGGGGAACTGAAGCTTTCTTT	CASSGDTGGTEAFF
NA	NA	TRBJ1-6	TRBV6-5	TGTGCCAGCAGTTACTCGAGACAGACCTATAATTCACCCCTCCACTTT	CASSYSRQTYNSPLHF
NA	NA	TRBJ2-3	TRBV5-1	TGCGCCAGCCTTGAGGGAAGGGAGGCAGATACGCAGTATTTT	CASLEGREADTQYF
NA	TRBD1	TRBJ1-6	TRBV5-1	TGCGCCAGCAGCTTGGCCGGGACAGGGGGTTTGTCACCCCTCCACTTT	CASSLAGTGGLSPLHF
NA	TRBD1	TRBJ1-2	TRBV5-1	TGCGCCAGCAGCCCTGGGGCTGGACAGGGTCGTAACTATGGCTACACCTTC	CASSPGAGQGRNYGYTF
NA	NA	TRBJ1-1	TRBV20-1	TGCAGTGCTAGTACAGAAACTCCCATCGAAGCTTTCTTT	CSASTETPIEAFF
once	NA	TRBJ1-1	TRBV5-8	TGTGCCAGCAGCCCCGTCGGGGCTTGGGGCACTGAAGCTTTCTTT	CASSPVGAWGTEAFF
NA	NA	TRBJ2-3	TRBV2	TGTGCCAGCAGTGAGTCAGATACGCAGTATTTT	CASSESDTQYF
once	NA	TRBJ1-2	TRBV15	TGTGCCACCAGCAGAGATGAGCCGGGGACTAGCGACTATGGCTACACCTTC	CATSRDEPGTSDYGYTF
NA	TRBD1	TRBJ2-5	TRBV6-4	TGTGCCAGCAGTGAGATTGGGACAGGGTTGCAAGAGACCCAGTACTTC	CASSEIGTGLQETQYF
NA	NA	TRBJ1-1	TRBV30	TGTGCCTGGGGGCTGAACACTGAAGCTTTCTTT	CAWGLNTEAFF
NA	TRBD1	TRBJ2-2	TRBV11-2	TGTGCCAGCAGCTTAGGAGGGACAGGAAAAGGGGAGCTGTTTTTT	CASSLGGTGKGELFF
NA	NA	TRBJ1-2	TRBV27	TGTGCCAGCAGTCCTAGAAAACAGGGCGTAGGATCCTATGGCTACACCTTC	CASSPRKQGVGSYGYTF
few	NA	TRBJ1-1	TRBV5-1	TGCGCCAGCAGGCCTGCAGGGAGTACTGAAGCTTTCTTT	CASRPAGSTEAFF
NA	NA	TRBJ2-3	TRBV9	TGTGCCAGCAGCGCTAACAGCTGGATTGATACGCAGTATTTT	CASSANSWIDTQYF
NA	NA	TRBJ2-7	TRBV9	TGTGCCAGCAGCCCAGGCTCGGAACAGTACTTC	CASSPGSEQYF
NA	NA	TRBJ2-3	TRBV28	TGTGCCAGCAGTTCGCCCTTCGCACGGGAGAGCACAGATACGCAGTATTTT	CASSSPFARESTDTQYF